This is a list of T cell receptor beta chains from one sample in a study of blood T cell repertoires in COVID-19. Sequenced by immunoSEQ multiplex PCR; TCRdb stores in-frame clones only, minus some. The data contain around 150,000 clones, 87% of them seen just once; the ten biggest clones take up around 4.5%. Sequencing was done on a sample of peripheral blood. Source of these receptors: a woman aged 40 to 50 with acute or convalescent COVID-19. Each CDR3 is given with its conserved first and last residue. The D gene is left open where the match is weak. Size values are once, few and many counts, or a class for expanded clones, and some rows have none.

d_gene: TRBD1
v_gene: TRBV12-5
j_gene: TRBJ2-2
abundance: .
CDR3aa: CASGLATGTGRTGELFF
CDR3nt: TGTGCTAGTGGTTTGGCAACCGGGACAGGGCGGACCGGGGAGCTGTTTTTT

d_gene: .
v_gene: TRBV2
j_gene: TRBJ1-5
abundance: once
CDR3aa: CASSDPRTNSNQPQHF
CDR3nt: TGTGCCAGCAGTGACCCAAGGACAAATAGCAATCAGCCCCAGCATTTT

d_gene: .
v_gene: TRBV3-1/TRBV3-2
j_gene: TRBJ2-7
abundance: .
CDR3aa: CASSQGLGQGVSYEQYF
CDR3nt: TGTGCCAGCAGCCAAGGACTAGGACAAGGGGTCTCCTACGAGCAGTACTTC

d_gene: .
v_gene: TRBV6-2/TRBV6-3
j_gene: TRBJ2-2
abundance: .
CDR3aa: CASSLLNTGELFF
CDR3nt: TGTGCCAGCAGTTTACTTAACACCGGGGAGCTGTTTTTT

d_gene: TRBD2
v_gene: TRBV10-3
j_gene: TRBJ2-3
abundance: once
CDR3aa: CATLLAGEGDTQYF
CDR3nt: TGTGCCACCCTACTAGCGGGGGAGGGGGATACGCAGTATTTT

d_gene: .
v_gene: TRBV7-2
j_gene: TRBJ1-2
abundance: .
CDR3aa: CASSLYGGRGYGYTF
CDR3nt: TGTGCCAGCAGCTTATATGGGGGGAGGGGGTATGGCTACACCTTC

d_gene: .
v_gene: TRBV5-1
j_gene: TRBJ1-1
abundance: .
CDR3aa: CASSLVRGNTEAFF
CDR3nt: TGCGCCAGCAGCTTGGTCCGGGGGAACACTGAAGCTTTCTTT

d_gene: .
v_gene: TRBV10-3
j_gene: TRBJ1-2
abundance: once
CDR3aa: CAISVDGYGYTF
CDR3nt: TGTGCCATCAGTGTCGACGGGTATGGCTACACCTTC

d_gene: .
v_gene: TRBV6-2/TRBV6-3
j_gene: TRBJ2-2
abundance: .
CDR3aa: CASSLFEGGELFF
CDR3nt: TGTGCCAGCAGTTTATTTGAGGGCGGGGAGCTGTTTTTT

d_gene: TRBD1
v_gene: TRBV5-4
j_gene: TRBJ2-1
abundance: .
CDR3aa: CASSGGTGAGYNEQFF
CDR3nt: TGTGCCAGCAGCGGTGGGACAGGAGCCGGGTACAATGAGCAGTTCTTC